This T cell receptor beta chain originates from a study of shared clonotypes between healthy human individuals. The study drew all its donors from Caucasian adults living in Nashville, Tennessee. Study-wide results and limits: Blood was the only sampled material, and tissue repertoires likely differ.

Each subset's genomic DNA was split evenly across several immunoSEQ plates. Methods used by the authors: Because ImmunoSEQ provided only junction sequences with no quality scores, the filtering differed. TCRdb keeps only in-frame clones here, not all; method: immunoSEQ multiplex PCR. D and trimming were read from the DNA, whereas the V and J calls and clone size are those reported in that table. This sample has under 600,000 clones, with roughly four fifths found just once. As to this clone: What it recognizes is unknown.

CDR1 and CDR2 (germline): MNHEY, SMNVEV (reference sequence). The CDR3 contains 14 residues. V lost 8 bases and J 6 bases, leaving 20 bases between the germline ends. What was sequenced was PBMCs. This TCR was recovered from a woman in her thirties or forties in good health. Some clones in this sample may be carry-over from other donors' samples. The J gene is TRBJ2-7, the V gene TRBV27, with TRBD1 as a possible D gene (5 bases). CDR3 DNA sequence: TGTGCCAGCCGTAAAACGGTAGGGGTCCGCGAGCAGTACTTC. Amino acids: CASRKTVGVREQYF.